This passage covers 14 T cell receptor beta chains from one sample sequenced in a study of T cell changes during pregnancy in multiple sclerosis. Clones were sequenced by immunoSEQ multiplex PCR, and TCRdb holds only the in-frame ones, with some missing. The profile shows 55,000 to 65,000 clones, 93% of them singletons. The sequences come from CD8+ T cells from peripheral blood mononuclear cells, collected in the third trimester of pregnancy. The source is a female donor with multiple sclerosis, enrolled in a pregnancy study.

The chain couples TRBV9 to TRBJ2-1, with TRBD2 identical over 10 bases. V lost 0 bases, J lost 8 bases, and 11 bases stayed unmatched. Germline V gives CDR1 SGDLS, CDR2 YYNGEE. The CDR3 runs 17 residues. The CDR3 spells CASSVGEAGGPVDEQFF. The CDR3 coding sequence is TGTGCCAGCAGCGTAGGGGAAGCGGGAGGGCCCGTGGATGAGCAGTTCTTC.

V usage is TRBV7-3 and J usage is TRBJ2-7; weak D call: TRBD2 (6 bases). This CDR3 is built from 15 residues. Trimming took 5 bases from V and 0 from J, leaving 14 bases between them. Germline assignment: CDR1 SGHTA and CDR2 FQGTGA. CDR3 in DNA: TGTGCCAGCAGCCTTAGCGGAGGGAGCTCCTACGAGCAGTACTTC. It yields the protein CASSLSGGSSYEQYF.

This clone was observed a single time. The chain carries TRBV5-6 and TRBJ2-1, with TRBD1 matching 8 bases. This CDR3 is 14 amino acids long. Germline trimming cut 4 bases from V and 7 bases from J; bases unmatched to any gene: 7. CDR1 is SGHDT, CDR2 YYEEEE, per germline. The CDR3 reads CASSAHRGWNEQFF. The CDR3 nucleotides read TGTGCCAGCAGCGCCCACAGGGGGTGGAATGAGCAGTTCTTC. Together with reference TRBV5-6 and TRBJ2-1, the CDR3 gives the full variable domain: DAGVTQSPTHLIKTRGQQVTLRCSPKSGHDTVSWYQQALGQGPQFIFQYYEEEERQRGNFPDRFSGHQFPNYSSELNVNALLLGDSALYLCASSAHRGWNEQFFGPGTRLTVL.

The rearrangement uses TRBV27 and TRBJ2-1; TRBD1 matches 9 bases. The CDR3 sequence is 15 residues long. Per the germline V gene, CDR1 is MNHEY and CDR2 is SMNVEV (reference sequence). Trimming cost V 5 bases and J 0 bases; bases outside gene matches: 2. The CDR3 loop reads CASSPTGGSYNEQFF. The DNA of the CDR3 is TGTGCCAGCAGTCCGACAGGGGGCTCCTACAATGAGCAGTTCTTC.

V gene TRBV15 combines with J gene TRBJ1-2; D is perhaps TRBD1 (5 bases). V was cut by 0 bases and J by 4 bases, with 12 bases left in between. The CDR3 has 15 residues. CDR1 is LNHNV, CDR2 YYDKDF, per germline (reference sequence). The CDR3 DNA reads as TGTGCCACCAGCAGAGATCCCGGCGGGGCCTATGGCTACACCTTC. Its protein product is CATSRDPGGAYGYTF.

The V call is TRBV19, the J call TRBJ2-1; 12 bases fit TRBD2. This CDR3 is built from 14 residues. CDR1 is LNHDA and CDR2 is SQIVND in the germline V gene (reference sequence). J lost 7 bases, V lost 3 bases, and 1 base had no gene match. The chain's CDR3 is CASSIGLAGNEQFF. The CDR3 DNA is TGTGCCAGTAGTATCGGACTAGCGGGAAATGAGCAGTTCTTC.

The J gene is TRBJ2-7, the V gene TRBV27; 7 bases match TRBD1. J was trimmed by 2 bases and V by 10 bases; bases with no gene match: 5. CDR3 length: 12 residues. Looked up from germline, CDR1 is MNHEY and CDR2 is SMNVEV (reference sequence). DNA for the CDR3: TGTGCCACCGGGGACAGAGCCTACGAGCAGTACTTC. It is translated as CATGDRAYEQYF.

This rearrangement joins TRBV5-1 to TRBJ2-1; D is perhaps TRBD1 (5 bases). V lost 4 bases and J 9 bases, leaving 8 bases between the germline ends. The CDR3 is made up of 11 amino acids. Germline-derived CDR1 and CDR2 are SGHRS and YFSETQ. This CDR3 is CASSQGAEQFF. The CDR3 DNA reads TGCGCCAGCAGCCAGGGTGCTGAGCAGTTCTTC.

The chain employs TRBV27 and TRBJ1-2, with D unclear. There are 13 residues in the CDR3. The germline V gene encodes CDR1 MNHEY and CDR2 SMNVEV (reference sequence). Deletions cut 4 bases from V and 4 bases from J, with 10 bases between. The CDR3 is CASSSSGGYGYTF. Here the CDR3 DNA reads TGTGCCAGCAGTTCGTCAGGAGGCTATGGCTACACCTTC.

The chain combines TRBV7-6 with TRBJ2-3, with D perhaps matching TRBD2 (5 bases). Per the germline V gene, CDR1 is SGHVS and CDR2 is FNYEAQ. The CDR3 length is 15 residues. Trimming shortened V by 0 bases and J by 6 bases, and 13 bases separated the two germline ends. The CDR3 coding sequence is TGTGCCAGCAGCTTAGCGGGAGAGGAGTTGGATACGCAGTATTTT. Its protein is CASSLAGEELDTQYF.

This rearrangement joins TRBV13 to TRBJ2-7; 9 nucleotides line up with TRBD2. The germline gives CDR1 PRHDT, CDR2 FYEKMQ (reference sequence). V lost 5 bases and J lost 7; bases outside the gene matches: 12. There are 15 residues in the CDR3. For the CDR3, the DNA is TGTGCCAGCAGCCCCCAGTATAGCGGGAGTATGGAGCAGTACTTC. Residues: CASSPQYSGSMEQYF.

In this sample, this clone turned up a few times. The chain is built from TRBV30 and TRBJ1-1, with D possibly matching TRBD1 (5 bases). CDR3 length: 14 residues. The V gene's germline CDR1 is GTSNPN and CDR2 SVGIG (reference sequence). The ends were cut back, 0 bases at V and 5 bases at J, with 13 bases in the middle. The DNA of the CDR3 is TGTGCCTGGAGTGTAGGGGCAGGGAGGACTGAAGCTTTCTTT. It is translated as CAWSVGAGRTEAFF.

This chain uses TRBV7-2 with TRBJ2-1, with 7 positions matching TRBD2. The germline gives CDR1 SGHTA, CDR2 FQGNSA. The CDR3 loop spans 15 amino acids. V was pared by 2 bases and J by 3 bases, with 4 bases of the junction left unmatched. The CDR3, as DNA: TGTGCCAGCAGCTTATGGCTAGCGGTCTACAATGAGCAGTTCTTC. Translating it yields CASSLWLAVYNEQFF.

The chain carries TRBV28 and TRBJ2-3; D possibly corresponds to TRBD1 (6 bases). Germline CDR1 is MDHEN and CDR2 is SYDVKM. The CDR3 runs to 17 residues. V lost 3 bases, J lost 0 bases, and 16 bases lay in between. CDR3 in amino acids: CASSLEGWGQSTDTQYF. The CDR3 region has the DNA TGTGCCAGCAGTTTGGAAGGGTGGGGGCAGAGCACAGATACGCAGTATTTT.